The subject of this entry is one TCR beta chain. In the original analysis: It was from reference gene primer amplification that nucleated cell counts were estimated. Using immunoSEQ multiplex PCR, the repertoire was profiled, and TCRdb retains in-frame clones only, with some absent. V and J calls and clone size follow that table, whereas D and trimming were derived from the DNA. The table shows fewer than 200,000 clones, with more than 75% occurring only once. The data stem from a study of blood T cell repertoires in COVID-19. Study-wide background: Samples of COVID-19 (acute and convalescent) were obtained from the United States, Italy and Spain. Nucleic acid was either cDNA or gDNA, and it came from T cells, B-cell-depleted T cells, or PBMCs.

Looked up from germline, CDR1 is MNHEY and CDR2 is SVGAGI. This CDR3 is built from 16 residues. V gave up 1 base and J gave up 5 bases; unmatched junction bases: 9. This sequence originates from a man aged 45-65 years who had recovered from COVID-19. The V call is TRBV6-5, the J call TRBJ2-3; 7 bases are a match to TRBD1. Sequenced input: peripheral blood. The CDR3 is CASSYFQKGGGDTQYF. The CDR3 DNA reads TGTGCCAGCAGTTACTTCCAGAAAGGGGGCGGAGATACGCAGTATTTT.